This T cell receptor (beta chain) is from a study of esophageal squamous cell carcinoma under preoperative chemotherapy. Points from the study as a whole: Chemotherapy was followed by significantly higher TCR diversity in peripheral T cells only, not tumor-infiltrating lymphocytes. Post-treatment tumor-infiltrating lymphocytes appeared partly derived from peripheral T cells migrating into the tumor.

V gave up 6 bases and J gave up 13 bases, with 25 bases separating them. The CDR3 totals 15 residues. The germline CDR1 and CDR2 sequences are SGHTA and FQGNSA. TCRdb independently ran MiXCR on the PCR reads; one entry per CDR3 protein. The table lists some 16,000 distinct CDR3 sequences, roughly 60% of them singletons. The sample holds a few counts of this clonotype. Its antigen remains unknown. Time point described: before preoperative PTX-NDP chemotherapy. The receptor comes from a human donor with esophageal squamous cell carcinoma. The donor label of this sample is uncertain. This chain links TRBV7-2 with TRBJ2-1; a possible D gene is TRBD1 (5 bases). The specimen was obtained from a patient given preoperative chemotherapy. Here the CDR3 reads CASRNRNTAKNIQFF. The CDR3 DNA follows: TGTGCCAGCAGGAACAGGAACACAGCCAAAAACATTCAGTTCTTC.